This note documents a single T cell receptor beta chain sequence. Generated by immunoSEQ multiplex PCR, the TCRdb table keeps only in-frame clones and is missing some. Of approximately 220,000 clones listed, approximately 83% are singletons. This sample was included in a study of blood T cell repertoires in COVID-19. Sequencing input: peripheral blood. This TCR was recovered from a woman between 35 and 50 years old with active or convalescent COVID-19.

This CDR3 is CASTRTGRDGYTF. The CDR3 coding sequence is TGCGCCAGCACGCGGACAGGGAGAGATGGCTACACCTTC. The chain joins TRBV5-1 to TRBJ1-2; 8 bases are a match to TRBD1. Germline V gene sequence: CDR1 SGHRS, CDR2 YFSETQ. V lost 6 bases to trimming and J lost 6 bases; unmatched junction nucleotides: 7. This CDR3 has 13 amino acids.